The rows below give T cell receptor beta chains drawn from one sample of a study of blood T cell repertoires in COVID-19. Clones were read by immunoSEQ multiplex PCR, and TCRdb kept only the in-frame ones, dropping some. The data show about 150,000 clones, approximately 85% seen once. Sequencing was done on a sample of peripheral blood. These receptors all come from a woman aged 60-75 years with COVID-19, enrolled during active disease. Each CDR3 is given with its conserved first and last residue. A D gene is named only where the DNA matches it firmly. Clone size appears in some rows only: once, few, many, or a class for an expanded clone.

j_gene: TRBJ1-2; d_gene: NA; abundance: NA; len: 13; v_gene: TRBV4-3; CDR3nt: TGCGCCAGCAGCCCGGGGGAGGCAGAGGACTACACCTTC; CDR3aa: CASSPGEAEDYTF
j_gene: TRBJ2-1; d_gene: TRBD1; abundance: NA; len: 13; v_gene: TRBV6-5; CDR3nt: TGTGCCAGCAGTTTTACGGACAGGGGTGAGCAGTTCTTC; CDR3aa: CASSFTDRGEQFF
j_gene: TRBJ1-1; d_gene: TRBD1; abundance: NA; len: 16; v_gene: TRBV5-4; CDR3nt: TGTGCCAGCAGCTTAACAGGGGGCCCCACGAACACTGAAGCTTTCTTT; CDR3aa: CASSLTGGPTNTEAFF
j_gene: TRBJ2-3; d_gene: NA; abundance: NA; len: 15; v_gene: TRBV7-8; CDR3nt: TGTGCCAGCAGCTTAGGGAGTAGCGGTACAGATACGCAGTATTTT; CDR3aa: CASSLGSSGTDTQYF
j_gene: TRBJ1-2; d_gene: TRBD1; abundance: few; len: 14; v_gene: TRBV3-1/TRBV3-2; CDR3nt: TGTGCCAGCAGCCAAGATGCAGGGGGTGCTGGCTACACCTTC; CDR3aa: CASSQDAGGAGYTF
j_gene: TRBJ1-1; d_gene: TRBD1; abundance: NA; len: 17; v_gene: TRBV13; CDR3nt: TGTGCCAGCAGCTGGACAGGGCGGTTCGGCGCGAACACTGAAGCTTTCTTT; CDR3aa: CASSWTGRFGANTEAFF
j_gene: TRBJ2-7; d_gene: TRBD1; abundance: NA; len: 13; v_gene: TRBV19; CDR3nt: TGTGCCAGTAGCAGGACAGGAGTGGGAGAGCAGTACTTC; CDR3aa: CASSRTGVGEQYF
j_gene: TRBJ2-5; d_gene: NA; abundance: NA; len: 13; v_gene: TRBV27; CDR3nt: TGTGCCAGCAGTTTCAGGGGGAGGGAGACCCAGTACTTC; CDR3aa: CASSFRGRETQYF
j_gene: TRBJ1-2; d_gene: TRBD1; abundance: NA; len: 14; v_gene: TRBV5-1; CDR3nt: TGCGCCACCGACGGCAACGGGGACAGCCCTACTCCTACCTTC; CDR3aa: CATDGNGDSPTPTF
j_gene: TRBJ1-6; d_gene: NA; abundance: NA; len: 13; v_gene: TRBV14; CDR3nt: TGTGCCAGCAGCCTTGGACTGGGTTCACCCCTCCACTTT; CDR3aa: CASSLGLGSPLHF
j_gene: TRBJ1-2; d_gene: NA; abundance: NA; len: 14; v_gene: TRBV5-1; CDR3nt: TGCGCCAGCAGCCTTGGCGACAGGACCTATGGCTACACCTTC; CDR3aa: CASSLGDRTYGYTF
j_gene: TRBJ2-1; d_gene: TRBD1; abundance: NA; len: 16; v_gene: TRBV11-3; CDR3nt: TGTGCCAGCAGCGCCCGAACCGGGACAGGGTCCTATGAGCAGTTCTTC; CDR3aa: CASSARTGTGSYEQFF
j_gene: TRBJ2-7; d_gene: TRBD1; abundance: NA; len: 14; v_gene: TRBV14; CDR3nt: TGTGCCAGCAGCCCCCGGACAGGGTCCTACGAGCAGTACTTC; CDR3aa: CASSPRTGSYEQYF
j_gene: TRBJ2-6; d_gene: NA; abundance: many; len: 18; v_gene: TRBV24-1; CDR3nt: TGTGCCACCAGTGAACAAGAGGACACCCTCTCTGGGGCCAACGTCCTGACTTTC; CDR3aa: CATSEQEDTLSGANVLTF
j_gene: TRBJ2-1; d_gene: NA; abundance: few; len: 14; v_gene: TRBV7-2; CDR3nt: TGTGCCAGCAGCTTAGCGACAGGAGTCGATGAGCAGTTCTTC; CDR3aa: CASSLATGVDEQFF
j_gene: TRBJ1-5; d_gene: NA; abundance: NA; len: 14; v_gene: TRBV6-1; CDR3nt: TGTGCCAGCAGTGAAGATGTGGGGCTTGGGTCCCAGCATTTT; CDR3aa: CASSEDVGLGSQHF
j_gene: TRBJ2-1; d_gene: NA; abundance: NA; len: 13; v_gene: TRBV3-1/TRBV3-2; CDR3nt: TGTGCCAGCAGCCAAGAGAGGCGGGATGAGCAGTTCTTC; CDR3aa: CASSQERRDEQFF
j_gene: TRBJ2-5; d_gene: TRBD2; abundance: NA; len: 16; v_gene: TRBV19; CDR3nt: TGTGCCAGTAGTTTCCGGACTAGCGGGGGACAAGAGACCCAGTACTTC; CDR3aa: CASSFRTSGGQETQYF
j_gene: TRBJ2-5; d_gene: TRBD2; abundance: NA; len: 14; v_gene: TRBV7-2; CDR3nt: TGTGCCAGCAGCCTCCGTCGGGGGGAAGAGACCCAGTACTTC; CDR3aa: CASSLRRGEETQYF
j_gene: TRBJ2-7; d_gene: TRBD2; abundance: NA; len: 17; v_gene: TRBV27; CDR3nt: TGTGCCAGCAGTCCCATAGGAAGCGGGGTTTTCTCCTACGAGCAGTACTTC; CDR3aa: CASSPIGSGVFSYEQYF
j_gene: TRBJ2-2; d_gene: TRBD2; abundance: NA; len: 15; v_gene: TRBV9; CDR3nt: TGTGCCAGCAGTGTTAGCGGGACGAACACCGGGGAGCTGTTTTTT; CDR3aa: CASSVSGTNTGELFF
j_gene: TRBJ2-7; d_gene: NA; abundance: NA; len: 15; v_gene: TRBV13; CDR3nt: TGTGCCAGCAGCTCTCAGAAAATACCCTCCTACGAGCAGTACTTC; CDR3aa: CASSSQKIPSYEQYF
j_gene: TRBJ1-2; d_gene: NA; abundance: NA; len: 17; v_gene: TRBV18; CDR3nt: TGTGCCAGCTCACCAGCTGCGAGTCGGGTGACCAACTATGGCTACACCTTC; CDR3aa: CASSPAASRVTNYGYTF
j_gene: TRBJ2-2; d_gene: NA; abundance: NA; len: 15; v_gene: TRBV5-1; CDR3nt: TGCGCCAGCAGCTTGGTCCAGGGCTTTGGCGGGGAGCTGTTTTTT; CDR3aa: CASSLVQGFGGELFF
j_gene: TRBJ1-1; d_gene: TRBD1; abundance: NA; len: 13; v_gene: TRBV19; CDR3nt: TGTGCCAGTAGTGTGGACAGGGATACTGAAGCTTTCTTT; CDR3aa: CASSVDRDTEAFF
j_gene: TRBJ2-7; d_gene: TRBD2; abundance: once; len: 17; v_gene: TRBV11-3; CDR3nt: TGTGCCAGCAGCTGCAAGGGACTAGCGGGGGGGCACGACGAGCAGTACTTC; CDR3aa: CASSCKGLAGGHDEQYF
j_gene: TRBJ2-7; d_gene: NA; abundance: NA; len: 16; v_gene: TRBV19; CDR3nt: TGTGCCAGTAGTCAAGAACAGGGAAGGCTAACCTACGAGCAGTACTTC; CDR3aa: CASSQEQGRLTYEQYF
j_gene: TRBJ1-6; d_gene: NA; abundance: NA; len: 15; v_gene: TRBV6-1; CDR3nt: TGTGCCAGCAGTGAAAATGGGGCTCTGAATTCACCCCTCCACTTT; CDR3aa: CASSENGALNSPLHF
j_gene: TRBJ1-2; d_gene: NA; abundance: NA; len: 13; v_gene: TRBV27; CDR3nt: TGTGCCAGCAGTTTATCTCGGGACTATGGCTACACCTTC; CDR3aa: CASSLSRDYGYTF
j_gene: TRBJ2-1; d_gene: TRBD1; abundance: once; len: 15; v_gene: TRBV9; CDR3nt: TGTGCCAGCAGCGTTGCAGGGGGCTCCTACAATGAGCAGTTCTTC; CDR3aa: CASSVAGGSYNEQFF
j_gene: TRBJ1-1; d_gene: NA; abundance: NA; len: 19; v_gene: TRBV4-3; CDR3nt: TGCGCCAGCAGCCAAGGATCATTACGGGTGGAGGAATTGAACACTGAAGCTTTCTTT; CDR3aa: CASSQGSLRVEELNTEAFF
j_gene: TRBJ2-2; d_gene: NA; abundance: once; len: 23; v_gene: TRBV18; CDR3nt: TGTGCCAGCTCACCAACGTTTTGGAGGGACCTCGAAAACAAACCTACGAACACCGGGGAGCTGTTTTTT; CDR3aa: CASSPTFWRDLENKPTNTGELFF
j_gene: TRBJ2-7; d_gene: TRBD1; abundance: NA; len: 14; v_gene: TRBV5-1; CDR3nt: TGCGCCAGCAGCCCGGGACAGGGGAGATACGAGCAGTACTTC; CDR3aa: CASSPGQGRYEQYF
j_gene: TRBJ2-7; d_gene: TRBD2; abundance: NA; len: 19; v_gene: TRBV7-7; CDR3nt: TGTGCTAGCAGCTTAGCGTCTATTCCGGGACTAACTACCTCCTACGAGCAGTACTTC; CDR3aa: CASSLASIPGLTTSYEQYF
j_gene: TRBJ2-2; d_gene: NA; abundance: NA; len: 16; v_gene: TRBV7-9; CDR3nt: TGTGCCAGCAGCCCTCCCAACAGCGGAGACACCGGGGAGCTGTTTTTT; CDR3aa: CASSPPNSGDTGELFF
j_gene: TRBJ2-2; d_gene: TRBD1; abundance: NA; len: 15; v_gene: TRBV5-1; CDR3nt: TGCGCCAGCAGCCCGGGACAGGCTGTGGCCGGGGAGCTGTTTTTT; CDR3aa: CASSPGQAVAGELFF
j_gene: TRBJ1-1; d_gene: TRBD1; abundance: NA; len: 14; v_gene: TRBV7-3; CDR3nt: TGTGCCAGCAGTCGGACAGGGATGAACACTGAAGCTTTCTTT; CDR3aa: CASSRTGMNTEAFF
j_gene: TRBJ1-1; d_gene: NA; abundance: NA; len: 16; v_gene: TRBV11-1; CDR3nt: TGTGCCAGCAGCTTAGACGGCGGCGGGATGGGCACTGAAGCTTTCTTT; CDR3aa: CASSLDGGGMGTEAFF
j_gene: TRBJ1-1; d_gene: NA; abundance: NA; len: 13; v_gene: TRBV10-3; CDR3nt: TGTGCCATCAGGCCGGGAGGGAGGACTGAAGCTTTCTTT; CDR3aa: CAIRPGGRTEAFF
j_gene: TRBJ1-5; d_gene: NA; abundance: NA; len: 16; v_gene: TRBV27; CDR3nt: TGTGCCAGCAGTTTAACAGTAGTATCTAGCAATCAGCCCCAGCATTTT; CDR3aa: CASSLTVVSSNQPQHF
j_gene: TRBJ2-5; d_gene: TRBD2; abundance: NA; len: 14; v_gene: TRBV9; CDR3nt: TGTGCCAGCAGCGTAGCTCGGGGGGAAGAGACCCAGTACTTC; CDR3aa: CASSVARGEETQYF
j_gene: TRBJ2-7; d_gene: NA; abundance: NA; len: 14; v_gene: TRBV19; CDR3nt: TGTGCCAGCAGCACTAGCCCAAACTCCTACGAGCAGTACTTC; CDR3aa: CASSTSPNSYEQYF
j_gene: TRBJ1-3; d_gene: TRBD1; abundance: NA; len: 18; v_gene: TRBV4-3; CDR3nt: TGCGCCAGCAGCCAAACCTCTCACACAGGGGATTACGGAAACACCATATATTTT; CDR3aa: CASSQTSHTGDYGNTIYF
j_gene: TRBJ2-5; d_gene: TRBD2; abundance: NA; len: 17; v_gene: TRBV28; CDR3nt: TGTGCCAGCAGTTTGGGACTAGCGGGGGGGTTCCAAGAGACCCAGTACTTC; CDR3aa: CASSLGLAGGFQETQYF
j_gene: TRBJ2-5; d_gene: NA; abundance: NA; len: 14; v_gene: TRBV7-8; CDR3nt: TGTGCCAGCAGCCCTAGACGGTCCCAAGAGACCCAGTACTTC; CDR3aa: CASSPRRSQETQYF
j_gene: TRBJ1-4; d_gene: NA; abundance: once; len: 16; v_gene: TRBV3-1/TRBV3-2; CDR3nt: TGTGCCAGCAGCCAAGGGTGGGACACGGGTAATGAAAAACTGTTTTTT; CDR3aa: CASSQGWDTGNEKLFF
j_gene: TRBJ2-1; d_gene: NA; abundance: NA; len: 15; v_gene: TRBV7-2; CDR3nt: TGTGCCAGCAGCTTTCGACAGATCAATGTGAATGAGCAGTTCTTC; CDR3aa: CASSFRQINVNEQFF
j_gene: TRBJ2-2; d_gene: TRBD1; abundance: NA; len: 17; v_gene: TRBV28; CDR3nt: TGTGCCAGCAGTTCTCATGAGGGGGACAGGATAACCGGGGAGCTGTTTTTT; CDR3aa: CASSSHEGDRITGELFF
j_gene: TRBJ2-7; d_gene: TRBD1; abundance: NA; len: 14; v_gene: TRBV6-5; CDR3nt: TGTGCCAGCAGTCCACGGGACAGGGATTACGAGCAGTACTTC; CDR3aa: CASSPRDRDYEQYF
j_gene: TRBJ1-4; d_gene: TRBD1; abundance: NA; len: 15; v_gene: TRBV6-2/TRBV6-3; CDR3nt: TGTGCCAGCAGTTACGCGGGACAGATGGAGGAAAAACTGTTTTTT; CDR3aa: CASSYAGQMEEKLFF
j_gene: TRBJ2-5; d_gene: NA; abundance: NA; len: 14; v_gene: TRBV18; CDR3nt: TGTGCCAGCTCACCCCCCCCAGTCCAAGAGACCCAGTACTTC; CDR3aa: CASSPPPVQETQYF
j_gene: TRBJ2-2; d_gene: TRBD1; abundance: NA; len: 18; v_gene: TRBV27; CDR3nt: TGTGCCAGCAGCCCCGCCCCGGGACAGGGTGGTCGGACCGGGGAGCTGTTTTTT; CDR3aa: CASSPAPGQGGRTGELFF
j_gene: TRBJ1-1; d_gene: TRBD1; abundance: NA; len: 14; v_gene: TRBV13; CDR3nt: TGTGCCAGCAGCGCAGGGGGCGCGAACACTGAAGCTTTCTTT; CDR3aa: CASSAGGANTEAFF
j_gene: TRBJ1-5; d_gene: NA; abundance: NA; len: 16; v_gene: TRBV15; CDR3nt: TGTGCCACCAGCAGCCACGGGGGGACGGTCTCTCAGCCCCAGCATTTT; CDR3aa: CATSSHGGTVSQPQHF
j_gene: TRBJ2-3; d_gene: NA; abundance: NA; len: 14; v_gene: TRBV7-8; CDR3nt: TGTGCCAGCAGCGGGGAGTGGGGTACAGATACGCAGTATTTT; CDR3aa: CASSGEWGTDTQYF
j_gene: TRBJ1-6; d_gene: NA; abundance: NA; len: 14; v_gene: TRBV30; CDR3nt: TGTGCCTGGAGCGGGGATATCTTCGATTCACCCCTCCACTTT; CDR3aa: CAWSGDIFDSPLHF
j_gene: TRBJ1-1; d_gene: NA; abundance: once; len: 15; v_gene: TRBV7-9; CDR3nt: TGTGCCAGCAGCTTAGAGGTGCCCGGGGGGACTGAAGCTTTCTTT; CDR3aa: CASSLEVPGGTEAFF
j_gene: TRBJ1-4; d_gene: TRBD1; abundance: few; len: 16; v_gene: TRBV3-1/TRBV3-2; CDR3nt: TGTGCCAGCAGCCTAGAAAACCGGGACAGGGGTGAAAAACTGTTTTTT; CDR3aa: CASSLENRDRGEKLFF